This T cell receptor (beta chain) is from a study of beta chain features in type 1 diabetes. Overall study context: The number of sorted cells examined across all samples was approximately 100 million. Study-level results: The question left open here concerned HLA type influencing TCRB rearrangement. There was a moderate but significant shortening of TCRB CDR3s in all four CD4+ subsets of Type 1 diabetes patients.

In germline, CDR1 is MNHEY, CDR2 SVGAGI. The CDR3 consists of 16 residues. V was pared by 4 bases and J by 4 bases, with 10 bases of the junction left unmatched. Without exception, sorted populations had purity beyond 95%. Every isolated RNA sample was fully reverse transcribed, so sequencing captured expressed TCRB transcripts. Approximately 3.6 million reads, on average, came from each naive, central memory and regulatory T cell sample. Assay: immunoSEQ multiplex PCR; the TCRdb copy retains only in-frame clones and omits some. The repertoire has roughly 700,000 clones, over 10% of them found once; the top ten carry 0.02% to 0.025%. This clone appeared a few times. Its antigen remains unidentified.

V gene TRBV6-5 combines with J gene TRBJ2-7; 10 bases are shared with TRBD2. The sequenced sample consisted of naive CD4+ T cells from blood. This TCR derives from a man aged 18 to 35 with type 1 diabetes. For the CDR3, the DNA is TGTGCCAGCAGTTCCTTAAGCGGGGGGGCCAGGTACGAGCAGTACTTC. Amino acids: CASSSLSGGARYEQYF.